This T cell receptor beta chain derives from a study of T cells in Graves' hyperthyroidism and ophthalmopathy. Germline V gene sequence: CDR1 MNHEY, CDR2 SMNVEV (reference sequence). This CDR3 comprises 14 residues. With V trimmed by 5 bases and J by 3 bases, 4 bases remained unmatched. Amplification of TCR beta CDR3 regions was performed using RNA transcripts as template. A set of HTBI primers served as the primers for a first-round RT-PCR of the TCR CDR3. TCRdb independently ran MiXCR on the multiplex PCR reads; one entry per CDR3 protein. In the table there are over 500,000 distinct CDR3 sequences, about 16% of which are singletons.

The chain carries TRBV27 and TRBJ2-7; 10 nucleotides agree with TRBD1. Sequencing was carried out using blood. The clonotype originates from a woman aged 25-40 years with Graves' ophthalmopathy. The CDR3 DNA sequence: TGTGCCAGCAGTCCCTGGGACAGGGGCTACGAGCAGTACTTC. Its protein product is CASSPWDRGYEQYF.